This T cell receptor (beta chain) was sequenced for a study of blood T cell repertoires in COVID-19. Trimming took 1 base from V and 6 from J; bases not matched to a gene: 9. The CDR3 contains 15 residues. The germline CDR1 and CDR2 sequences are SGHDT and YYEEEE. The repertoire was sequenced with immunoSEQ multiplex PCR; TCRdb's copy has only in-frame clones and lacks some. The sample contains about 100,000 clones, 85% of which appear only once. What was sequenced was peripheral blood. The gene calls are TRBV5-6 and TRBJ1-2; 7 bases are a match to TRBD1. The sequence was collected from a woman aged 70-85 years with active or convalescent COVID-19. The CDR3 DNA follows: TGTGCCAGCAGCTTGAGGGGGCATAGTTCGGATGGCTACACCTTC. It is translated as CASSLRGHSSDGYTF.